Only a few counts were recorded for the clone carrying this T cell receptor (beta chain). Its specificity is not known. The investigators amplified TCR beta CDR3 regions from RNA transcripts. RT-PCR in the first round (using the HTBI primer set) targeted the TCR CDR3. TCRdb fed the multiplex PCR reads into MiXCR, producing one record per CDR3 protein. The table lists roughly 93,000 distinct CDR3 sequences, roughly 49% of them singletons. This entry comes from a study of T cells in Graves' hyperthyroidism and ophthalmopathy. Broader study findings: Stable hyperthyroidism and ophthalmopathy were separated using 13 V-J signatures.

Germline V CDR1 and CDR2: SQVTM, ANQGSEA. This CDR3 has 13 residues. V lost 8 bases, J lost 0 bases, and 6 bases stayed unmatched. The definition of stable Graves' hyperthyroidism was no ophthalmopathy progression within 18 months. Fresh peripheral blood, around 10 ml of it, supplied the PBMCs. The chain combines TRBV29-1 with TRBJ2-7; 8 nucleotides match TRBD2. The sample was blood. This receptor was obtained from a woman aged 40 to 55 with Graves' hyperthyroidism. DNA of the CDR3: TGCAGCAGTTCCGGGACTAGCTCCTACGAGCAGTACTTC. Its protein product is CSSSGTSSYEQYF.